This is a list of T cell receptor beta chains from one sample in a study of regulatory T cells in long-lasting Graves disease. MiXCR was run by TCRdb on the multiplex PCR reads, yielding one entry per CDR3 protein. The sample contains 350,000 to 450,000 distinct CDR3 sequences, around 20% of which appear only once. This material consisted of peripheral blood mononuclear cells (PBMCs), taken when the disease was refractory, from a patient treated with antithyroid drugs. The receptors derive from a female donor with Graves disease. Each CDR3 is given with its conserved first and last residue. D genes are given only for firm matches. Rows give clone size only sometimes, using once, few, many, or a class for an expanded clone.

CDR3nt: TGTGCCAGCAGTGCCAGGACAGGGCATAATGGGGGCTACACCTTC; CDR3aa: CASSARTGHNGGYTF; j_gene: TRBJ1-2; abundance: many; v_gene: TRBV6-1; d_gene: TRBD1; len: 15
CDR3nt: TGTGCCTGGAGTGTGAACTCCTACGAGCAGTACTTC; CDR3aa: CAWSVNSYEQYF; j_gene: TRBJ2-7; abundance: .; v_gene: TRBV30; d_gene: .; len: 12
CDR3nt: TGTGCCAGCAGTCACCCCGGGACAATGGCTTTCTTT; CDR3aa: CASSHPGTMAFF; j_gene: TRBJ1-1; abundance: .; v_gene: TRBV6-1; d_gene: .; len: 12
CDR3nt: TGTGCCAGCAGTCCCGGACTAGTATTTGAGACCCAGTACTTC; CDR3aa: CASSPGLVFETQYF; j_gene: TRBJ2-5; abundance: .; v_gene: TRBV28; d_gene: TRBD2; len: 14
CDR3nt: TGTGCCAGCAGTTCTACTAGGGGGCTTGGCACTGAAGCTTTCTTT; CDR3aa: CASSSTRGLGTEAFF; j_gene: TRBJ1-1; abundance: .; v_gene: TRBV6-5; d_gene: TRBD1; len: 15
CDR3nt: TGTGCCAGCAGCCCTGGGGTACGGAACACTGAAGCTTTCTTT; CDR3aa: CASSPGVRNTEAFF; j_gene: TRBJ1-1; abundance: many; v_gene: TRBV3-1; d_gene: .; len: 14
CDR3nt: TGTGCCAGCAGTTTACCTAAGGGGGCTGTTACGCAGTATTTT; CDR3aa: CASSLPKGAVTQYF; j_gene: TRBJ2-3; abundance: .; v_gene: TRBV28; d_gene: TRBD1; len: 14
CDR3nt: TGTGCCAGCAGCCAAGGCAGGGAAGGAGAAAAACTGTTTTTT; CDR3aa: CASSQGREGEKLFF; j_gene: TRBJ1-4; abundance: few; v_gene: TRBV4-2; d_gene: .; len: 14
CDR3nt: TGTGCCAGCAGTTTGGCAGGCAGACGCTACGAGCAGTACTTC; CDR3aa: CASSLAGRRYEQYF; j_gene: TRBJ2-7; abundance: many; v_gene: TRBV27; d_gene: .; len: 14
CDR3nt: TGTGCCAGCAGTGGACGCGGGACAGAACAAGAGACCCAGTACTTC; CDR3aa: CASSGRGTEQETQYF; j_gene: TRBJ2-5; abundance: .; v_gene: TRBV6-2/TRBV6-3; d_gene: .; len: 15
CDR3nt: TGTGCCAGCAGTGCCTATAGCAATCAGCCCCAGCATTTT; CDR3aa: CASSAYSNQPQHF; j_gene: TRBJ1-5; abundance: many; v_gene: TRBV27; d_gene: .; len: 13
CDR3nt: TGTGCCAGCAGCTCTAGGCGAGAGACCCAGTACTTC; CDR3aa: CASSSRRETQYF; j_gene: TRBJ2-5; abundance: many; v_gene: TRBV7-2; d_gene: .; len: 12